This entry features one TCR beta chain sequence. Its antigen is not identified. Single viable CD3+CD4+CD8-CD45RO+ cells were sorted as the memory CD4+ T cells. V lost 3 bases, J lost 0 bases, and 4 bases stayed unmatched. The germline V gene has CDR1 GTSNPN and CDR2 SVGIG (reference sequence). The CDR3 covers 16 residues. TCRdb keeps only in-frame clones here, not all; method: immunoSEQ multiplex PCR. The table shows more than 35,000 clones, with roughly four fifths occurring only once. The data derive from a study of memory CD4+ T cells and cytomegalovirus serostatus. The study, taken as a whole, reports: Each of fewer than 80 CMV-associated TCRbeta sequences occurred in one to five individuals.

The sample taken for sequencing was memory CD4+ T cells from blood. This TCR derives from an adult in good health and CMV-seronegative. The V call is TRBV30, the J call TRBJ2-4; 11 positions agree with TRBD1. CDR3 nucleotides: TGTGCCTGGAGCAGGACAGGGGGCAGAGCCAAAAACATTCAGTACTTC. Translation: CAWSRTGGRAKNIQYF.